This T cell receptor beta chain was obtained from a study of shared clonotypes between healthy human individuals. CD4+ cells underwent separation, giving CD45RA+ naive and CD45RA-negative memory subsets. A remark on this clone: Its antigen is not known.

Looked up from germline, CDR1 is SQVTM and CDR2 is ANQGSEA. The length of the CDR3 is 13 residues. V was clipped by 1 base and J by 4 bases, with 9 bases between them. The assay was carried out at the deep level. Original processing methods: There were no quality scores in the junction-only immunoSEQ sequences, so filtering differed. Using immunoSEQ multiplex PCR, the repertoire was profiled, and TCRdb retains in-frame clones only, with some absent. The V and J calls and clone size are taken from that table; D and trimming were inferred from the DNA. There are some 1.1 million clones in the sample; approximately 80% occur only once, and roughly 0.82% lies in the top ten. Points from the study as a whole: Memory subsets generally showed smaller estimated richness than naive subsets did.

J is TRBJ2-3 and V is TRBV29-1; D is perhaps TRBD1 (6 bases). The sequenced sample consisted of memory CD4+ T cells from PBMCs. As to subset: CD45RA-negative fraction. The source is a man aged 18 to 35 in good health. Some clones in this sample may be carry-over from other donors' samples. The CDR3 region is CSVEGGPADTQYF. DNA for the CDR3: TGCAGCGTTGAAGGGGGGCCCGCAGATACGCAGTATTTT.